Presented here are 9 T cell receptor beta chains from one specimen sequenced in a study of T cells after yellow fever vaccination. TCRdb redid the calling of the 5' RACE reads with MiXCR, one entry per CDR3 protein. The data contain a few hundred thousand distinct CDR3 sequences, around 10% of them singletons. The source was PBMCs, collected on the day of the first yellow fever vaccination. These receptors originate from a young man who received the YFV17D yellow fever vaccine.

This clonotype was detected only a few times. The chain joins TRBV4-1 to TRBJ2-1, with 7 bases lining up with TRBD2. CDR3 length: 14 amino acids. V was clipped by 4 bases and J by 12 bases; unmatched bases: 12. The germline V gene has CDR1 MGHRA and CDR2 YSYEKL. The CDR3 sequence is CASSPLNAGDGQFF. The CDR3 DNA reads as TGCGCCAGCAGCCCACTGAACGCGGGGGATGGGCAGTTCTTC.

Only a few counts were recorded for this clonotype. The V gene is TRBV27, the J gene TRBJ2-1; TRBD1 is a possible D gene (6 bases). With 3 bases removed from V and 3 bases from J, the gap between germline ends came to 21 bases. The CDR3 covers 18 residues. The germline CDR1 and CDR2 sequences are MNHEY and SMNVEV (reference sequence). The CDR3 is CASSFIGRGTQIYNEQFF. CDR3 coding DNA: TGTGCCAGCAGTTTTATTGGCAGGGGCACACAAATCTACAATGAGCAGTTCTTC.

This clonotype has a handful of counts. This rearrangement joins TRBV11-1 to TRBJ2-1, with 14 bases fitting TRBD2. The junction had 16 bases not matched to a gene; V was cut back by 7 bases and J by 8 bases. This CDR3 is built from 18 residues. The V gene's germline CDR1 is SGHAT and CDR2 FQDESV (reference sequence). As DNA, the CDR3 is TGTGCCAGCACCCCAATACGCCGACTAGCGGGGGGGCGGGATGAGCAGTTCTTC. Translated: CASTPIRRLAGGRDEQFF.

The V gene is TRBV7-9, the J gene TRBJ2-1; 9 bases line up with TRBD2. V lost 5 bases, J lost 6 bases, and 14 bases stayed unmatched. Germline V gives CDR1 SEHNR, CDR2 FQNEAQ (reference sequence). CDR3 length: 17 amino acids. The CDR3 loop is CASSPLQGAGGPNEQFF. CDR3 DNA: TGTGCCAGCAGCCCCCTACAGGGAGCGGGGGGTCCCAATGAGCAGTTCTTC.

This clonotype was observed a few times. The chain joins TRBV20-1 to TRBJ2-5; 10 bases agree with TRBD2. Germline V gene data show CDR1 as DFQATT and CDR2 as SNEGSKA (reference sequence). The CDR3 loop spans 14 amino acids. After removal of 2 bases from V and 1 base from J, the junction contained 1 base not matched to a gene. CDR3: CSARLAGAQETQYF. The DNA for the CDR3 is TGCAGTGCTAGACTAGCGGGGGCCCAAGAGACCCAGTACTTC.

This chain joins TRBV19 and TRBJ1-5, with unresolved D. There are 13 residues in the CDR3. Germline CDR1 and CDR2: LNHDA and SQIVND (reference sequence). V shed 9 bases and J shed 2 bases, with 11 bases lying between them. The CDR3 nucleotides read TGTGCCAGCAGCCGACATGGCAATCAGCCCCAGCATTTT. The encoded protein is CASSRHGNQPQHF.

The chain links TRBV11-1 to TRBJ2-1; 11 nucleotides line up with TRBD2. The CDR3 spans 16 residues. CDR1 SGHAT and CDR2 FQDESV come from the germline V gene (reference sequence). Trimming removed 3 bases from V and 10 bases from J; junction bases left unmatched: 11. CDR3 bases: TGTGCCAGCAGCTTTTCTCCTAGCGGGGGGCAGGAGGAGCAGTTCTTC. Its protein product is CASSFSPSGGQEEQFF.

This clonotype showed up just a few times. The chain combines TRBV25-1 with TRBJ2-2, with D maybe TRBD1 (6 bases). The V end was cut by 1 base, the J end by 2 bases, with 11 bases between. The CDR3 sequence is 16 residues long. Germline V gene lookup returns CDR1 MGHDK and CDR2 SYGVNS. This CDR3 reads CASSEWLGANTGELFF. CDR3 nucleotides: TGTGCCAGCAGTGAATGGTTGGGGGCCAACACCGGGGAGCTGTTTTTT. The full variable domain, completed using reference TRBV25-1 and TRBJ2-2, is EADIYQTPRYLVIGTGKKITLECSQTMGHDKMYWYQQDPGMELHLIHYSYGVNSTEKGDLSSESTVSRIRTEHFPLTLESARPSHTSQYLCASSEWLGANTGELFFGEGSRLTVL.

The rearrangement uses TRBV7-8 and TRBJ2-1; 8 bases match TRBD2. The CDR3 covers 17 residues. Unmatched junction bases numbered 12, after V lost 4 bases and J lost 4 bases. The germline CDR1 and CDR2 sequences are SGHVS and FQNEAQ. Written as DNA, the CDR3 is TGTGCCAGCAGCTCGACACGCGGGGGGCGCCGGTACAATGAGCAGTTCTTC. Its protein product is CASSSTRGGRRYNEQFF.